Each of the 8 T cell receptor beta chains below was sequenced from the same sample in a study of metastatic and nonmetastatic thyroid tumors. Using MiXCR, TCRdb re-called clones from the PCR reads. The table records tens of thousands of clones, around 25% of them present only once. Not a single patient had been given any form of treatment at any point before undergoing thyroid surgery. Sequencing used blood. The receptor source for this set is a female donor with papillary thyroid cancer or a benign thyroid nodule (not recorded which). Some clones in this sample may be carry-over from other donors' samples.

The J gene is TRBJ2-7, the V gene TRBV18; 7 nucleotides agree with TRBD2. This CDR3 spans 15 amino acids. V dropped 3 bases and J dropped 2; count of bases not matched to a gene: 7. Germline assignment: CDR1 KGHSH and CDR2 LQKENI. The CDR3 sequence: CASSPGLVRTYEQYF. CDR3 DNA sequence: TGTGCCAGCTCACCCGGACTAGTTCGGACCTACGAGCAGTACTTC. Looking up the rest from reference TRBV18 and TRBJ2-7 gives the full variable domain: NAGVMQNPRHLVRRRGQEARLRCSPMKGHSHVYWYRQLPEEGLKFMVYLQKENIIDESGMPKERFSAEFPKEGPSILRIQQVVRGDSAAYFCASSPGLVRTYEQYFGPGTRLTVT.

Details on this clone: A much more abundant neighbour one base away suggests this may be a read error. Different DNA sequences within this sample yield the same CDR3. The chain carries TRBV9 and TRBJ2-5, with TRBD2 matching 10 bases. The CDR3 runs 13 residues. Germline CDR1 is SGDLS and CDR2 is YYNGEE. CDR3 nucleotide sequence: TGTGCCAGCAGCGTACTAGCGGGAGAGACCCAGTACTTT. Translating it yields CASSVLAGETQYF.

The rearrangement links TRBV5-1 to TRBJ2-1; D may be TRBD2 (6 bases). Trimming took off 4 bases at V and 4 bases at J, with 12 bases between the two ends. Germline CDR1 and CDR2: SGHRS and YFSETQ. CDR3 length: 14 amino acids. DNA for the CDR3: TGCGCCAGCAGCAATGGAGGGCAGTACAATGAGCAGTTCTTC. Translating gives CASSNGGQYNEQFF.

This clone has a count of ten or more. This chain connects TRBV30 to TRBJ1-2; D is uncertain. The CDR3 is 14 residues long. Trimming pared 0 bases from V and 4 bases from J, leaving 12 bases between. From germline, CDR1 is GTSNPN and CDR2 SVGIG (reference sequence). CDR3 DNA: TGTGCCTGGAGTGTTAAGGGCAGATTCTATGGCTACACCTTC. Amino acid sequence: CAWSVKGRFYGYTF.

The CDR3 spells CSARVGGQARNEQFF. DNA of the CDR3: TGCAGTGCTAGGGTCGGGGGACAGGCCAGAAATGAGCAGTTCTTC. This chain links TRBV20-1 with TRBJ2-1; 8 positions match TRBD1. The CDR3 covers 15 residues. V shed 3 bases and J 7 bases; nucleotides not matched to a gene: 11. Germline loops: CDR1 DFQATT, CDR2 SNEGSKA (reference sequence).

This clone was seen ten or more times. The rearrangement uses TRBV18 and TRBJ2-7; 7 bases fit TRBD1. CDR3 length: 12 residues. Unmatched junction bases numbered 2, after V lost 5 bases and J lost 4 bases. Germline CDR1 is KGHSH and CDR2 is LQKENI. The CDR3 nucleotides read TGTGCCAGCTCATCGGACAGGTACGAGCAGTACTTC. Amino acids: CASSSDRYEQYF.

This clone was detected ten times or more. This sequence joins TRBV11-3 and TRBJ2-6; 7 nucleotides match TRBD2. Losses at the gene ends were 1 base for V and 0 bases for J; bases not matched to a gene: 9. CDR1 SGHNT and CDR2 YENEEA come from the germline V gene. This CDR3 has 19 residues. CDR3 protein: CASSLVGGSKSSGANVLTF. In DNA, the CDR3 is TGTGCCAGCAGCTTAGTGGGCGGGAGTAAATCCTCTGGGGCCAACGTCCTGACTTTC.

V is TRBV5-1 and J is TRBJ2-1; TRBD2 might be the D (6 bases). Trimming pared 7 bases from V and 6 bases from J, leaving 23 bases between. This CDR3 is built from 16 residues. Per the germline V gene, CDR1 is SGHRS and CDR2 is YFSETQ. The CDR3 DNA reads TGCGCCAGCGACCCGATCGGGGCGGGAATTTCCAATGAGCAGTTCTTC. Translated: CASDPIGAGISNEQFF.